Sequencing of this TCR beta chain was carried out in a study of cytomegalovirus exposure and HLA in healthy donors. About this clone: The antigen is undetermined.

Germline V gene data show CDR1 as WSHSY and CDR2 as SAAADI. V was shortened by 3 bases and J by 0 bases, with 11 bases between the two germline ends. The CDR3 covers 16 residues. Method: immunoSEQ multiplex PCR; TCRdb's copy keeps in-frame clones and lacks some. This sample has about 190,000 clones, with roughly 83% found just once. Points from the study as a whole: With high specificity and sensitivity, the classifier reportedly diagnosed cytomegalovirus status. It was about 150 TCR beta chains that were listed as cytomegalovirus-associated.

Sequences were obtained from PBMCs. This chain links TRBV10-2 with TRBJ2-2; unclear D gene. The TCR comes from a woman under 30 in good health and CMV-seronegative. The CDR3 is CASSEPVHANTGELFF. The CDR3 DNA reads as TGCGCCAGCAGTGAACCGGTGCACGCGAACACCGGGGAGCTGTTTTTT.